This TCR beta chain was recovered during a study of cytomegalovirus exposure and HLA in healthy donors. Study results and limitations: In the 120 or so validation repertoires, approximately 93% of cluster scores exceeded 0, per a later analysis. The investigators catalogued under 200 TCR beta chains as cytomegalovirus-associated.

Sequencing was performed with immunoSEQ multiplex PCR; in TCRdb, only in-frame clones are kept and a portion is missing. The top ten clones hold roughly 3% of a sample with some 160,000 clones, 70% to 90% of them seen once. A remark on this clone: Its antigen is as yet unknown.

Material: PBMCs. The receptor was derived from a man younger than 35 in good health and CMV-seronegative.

CDR3 coding DNA: TGTGCCAGCATTCATCTCGGGAGGTTGAGGTCACCCCTCCACTTT. Residues: CASIHLGRLRSPLHF. The chain combines TRBV6-5 with TRBJ1-6; D gene unclear. The CDR3 totals 15 residues. Germline V CDR1 and CDR2: MNHEY, SVGAGI. With 7 bases removed from V and 10 bases from J, the gap between germline ends came to 20 bases.